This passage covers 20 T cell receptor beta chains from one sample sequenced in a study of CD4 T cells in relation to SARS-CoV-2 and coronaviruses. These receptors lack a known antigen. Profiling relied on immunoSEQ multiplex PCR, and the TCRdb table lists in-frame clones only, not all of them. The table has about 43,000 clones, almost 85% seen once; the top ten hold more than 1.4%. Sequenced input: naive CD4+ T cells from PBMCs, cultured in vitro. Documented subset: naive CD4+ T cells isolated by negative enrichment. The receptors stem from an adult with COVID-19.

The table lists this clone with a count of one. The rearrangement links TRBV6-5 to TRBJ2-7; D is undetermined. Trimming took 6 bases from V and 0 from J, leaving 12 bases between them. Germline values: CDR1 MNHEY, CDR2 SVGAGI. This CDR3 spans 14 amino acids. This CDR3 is CASSKFLGSYEQYF. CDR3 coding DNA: TGTGCCAGCAGCAAATTCCTGGGCTCCTACGAGCAGTACTTC.

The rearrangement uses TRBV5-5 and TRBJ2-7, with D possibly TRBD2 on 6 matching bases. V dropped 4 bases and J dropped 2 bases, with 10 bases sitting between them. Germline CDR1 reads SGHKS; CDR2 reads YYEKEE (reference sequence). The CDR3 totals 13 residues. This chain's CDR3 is CASSKEGAYEQYF. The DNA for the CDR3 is TGTGCCAGCAGCAAGGAGGGTGCCTACGAGCAGTACTTC.

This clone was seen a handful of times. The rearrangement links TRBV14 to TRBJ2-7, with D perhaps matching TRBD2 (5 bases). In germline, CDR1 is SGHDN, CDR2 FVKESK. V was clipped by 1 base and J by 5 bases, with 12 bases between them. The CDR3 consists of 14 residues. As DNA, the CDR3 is TGTGCCAGCAGCCAAGGAATAGCGTCCCACGAGCAGTACTTC. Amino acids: CASSQGIASHEQYF.

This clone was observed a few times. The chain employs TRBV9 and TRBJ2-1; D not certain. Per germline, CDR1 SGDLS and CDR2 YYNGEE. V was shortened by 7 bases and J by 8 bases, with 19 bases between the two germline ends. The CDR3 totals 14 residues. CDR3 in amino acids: CASRGGSAPDEQFF. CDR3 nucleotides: TGTGCCAGCCGAGGTGGATCAGCTCCTGATGAGCAGTTCTTC.

In DNA, the CDR3 is TGCGCCAGCAGCTTGTCCTTATCCCCGGGAGAGCACGAGCAGTACTTC. Protein sequence: CASSLSLSPGEHEQYF. J is TRBJ2-7 and V is TRBV5-1; tentatively, D is TRBD2 (6 bases). Germline V gives CDR1 SGHRS, CDR2 YFSETQ. This CDR3 is 16 amino acids long. V was clipped by 1 base and J by 5 bases, with 19 bases between them.

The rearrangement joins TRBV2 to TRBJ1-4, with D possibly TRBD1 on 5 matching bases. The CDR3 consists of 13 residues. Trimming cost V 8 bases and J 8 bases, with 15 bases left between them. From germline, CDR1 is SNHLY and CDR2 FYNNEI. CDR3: CASGREGGEKLFF. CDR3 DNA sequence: TGTGCCAGCGGCAGGGAGGGTGGAGAAAAACTGTTTTTT.

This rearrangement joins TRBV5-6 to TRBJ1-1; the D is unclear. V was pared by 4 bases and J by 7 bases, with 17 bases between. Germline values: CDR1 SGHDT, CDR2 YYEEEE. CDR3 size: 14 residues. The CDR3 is CASSRGWAAFEAFF. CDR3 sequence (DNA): TGTGCCAGCAGCAGAGGGTGGGCGGCGTTTGAAGCTTTCTTT. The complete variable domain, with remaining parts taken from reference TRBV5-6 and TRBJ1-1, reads DAGVTQSPTHLIKTRGQQVTLRCSPKSGHDTVSWYQQALGQGPQFIFQYYEEEERQRGNFPDRFSGHQFPNYSSELNVNALLLGDSALYLCASSRGWAAFEAFFGQGTRLTVV.

Here the CDR3 reads CASSWGTSGSQETQYF. The CDR3 region has the DNA TGCGCCAGCAGCTGGGGGACTAGCGGAAGCCAAGAGACCCAGTACTTC. The chain carries TRBV5-1 and TRBJ2-5, with 11 bases fitting TRBD2. This CDR3 contains 16 residues. V lost 3 bases, J lost 1 base, and 5 bases stayed unmatched. The V gene's germline CDR1 is SGHRS and CDR2 YFSETQ.

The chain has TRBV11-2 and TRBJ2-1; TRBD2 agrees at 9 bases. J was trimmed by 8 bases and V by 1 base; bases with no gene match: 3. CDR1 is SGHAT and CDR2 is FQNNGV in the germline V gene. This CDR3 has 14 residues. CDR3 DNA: TGTGCCAGCAGCTTAGGGACTAGCGCCGATGAGCAGTTCTTC. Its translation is CASSLGTSADEQFF.

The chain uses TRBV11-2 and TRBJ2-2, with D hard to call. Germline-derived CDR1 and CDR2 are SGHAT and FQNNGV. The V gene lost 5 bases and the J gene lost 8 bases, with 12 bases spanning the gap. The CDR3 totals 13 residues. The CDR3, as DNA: TGTGCCAGCAGCCCTAGACCTGGAGGGGAGCTGTTTTTT. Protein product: CASSPRPGGELFF.

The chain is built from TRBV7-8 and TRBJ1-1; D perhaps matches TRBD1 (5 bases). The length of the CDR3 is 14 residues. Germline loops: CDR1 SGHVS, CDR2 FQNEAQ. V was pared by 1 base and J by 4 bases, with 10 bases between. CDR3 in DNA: TGTGCCAGCAGCTTAGTGTCAGGGTCCACTGAAGCTTTCTTT. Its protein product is CASSLVSGSTEAFF.

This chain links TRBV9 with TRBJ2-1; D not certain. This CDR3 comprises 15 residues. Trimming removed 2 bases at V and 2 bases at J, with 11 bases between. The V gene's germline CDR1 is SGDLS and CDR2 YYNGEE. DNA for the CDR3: TGTGCCAGCAGCGTGGAGTCCGAAACCTACAATGAGCAGTTCTTC. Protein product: CASSVESETYNEQFF.

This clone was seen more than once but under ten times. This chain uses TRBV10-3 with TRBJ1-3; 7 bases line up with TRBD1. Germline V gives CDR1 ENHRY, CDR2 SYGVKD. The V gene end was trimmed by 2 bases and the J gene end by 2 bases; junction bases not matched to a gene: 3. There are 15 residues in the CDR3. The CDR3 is CAISEATGAGNTIYF. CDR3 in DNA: TGTGCCATCAGTGAGGCAACAGGGGCTGGAAACACCATATATTTT.

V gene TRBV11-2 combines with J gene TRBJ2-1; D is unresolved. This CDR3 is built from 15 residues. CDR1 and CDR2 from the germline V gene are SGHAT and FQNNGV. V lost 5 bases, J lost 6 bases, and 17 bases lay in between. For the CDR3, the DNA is TGTGCCAGCAGCGACCGCACGCTTCGGGCCAATGAGCAGTTCTTC. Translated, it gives CASSDRTLRANEQFF.

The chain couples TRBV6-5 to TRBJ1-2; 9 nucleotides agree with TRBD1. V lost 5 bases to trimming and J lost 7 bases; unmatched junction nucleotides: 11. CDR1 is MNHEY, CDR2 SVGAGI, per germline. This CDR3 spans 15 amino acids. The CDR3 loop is CASSQSGTGSRGYTF. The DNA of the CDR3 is TGTGCCAGCAGTCAATCCGGGACAGGGTCTCGTGGCTACACCTTC.

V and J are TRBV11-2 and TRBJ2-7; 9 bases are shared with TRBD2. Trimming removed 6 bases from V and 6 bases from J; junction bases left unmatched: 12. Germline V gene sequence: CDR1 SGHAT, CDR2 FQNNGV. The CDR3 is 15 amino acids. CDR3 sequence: CASSEISGRAPEQYF. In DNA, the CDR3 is TGTGCCAGCAGTGAGATTAGCGGGAGAGCCCCCGAGCAGTACTTC.

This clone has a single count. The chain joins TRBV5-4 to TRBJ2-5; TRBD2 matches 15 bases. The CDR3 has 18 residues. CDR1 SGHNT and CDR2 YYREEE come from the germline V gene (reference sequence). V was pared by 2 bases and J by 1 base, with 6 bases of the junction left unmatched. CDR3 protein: CASSLGTSGRPFQETQYF. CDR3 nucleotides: TGTGCCAGCAGCTTAGGGACTAGCGGGAGGCCCTTCCAAGAGACCCAGTACTTC.

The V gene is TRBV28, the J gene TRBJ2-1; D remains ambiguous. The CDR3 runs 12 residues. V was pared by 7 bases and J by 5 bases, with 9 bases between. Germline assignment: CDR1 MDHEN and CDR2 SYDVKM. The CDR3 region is CASTRNNNEQFF. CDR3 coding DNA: TGTGCCAGCACTAGAAACAACAATGAGCAGTTCTTC.

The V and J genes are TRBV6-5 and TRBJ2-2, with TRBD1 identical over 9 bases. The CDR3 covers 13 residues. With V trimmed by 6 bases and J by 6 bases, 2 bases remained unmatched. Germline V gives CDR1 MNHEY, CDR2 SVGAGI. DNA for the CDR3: TGTGCCAGCAGAAGACAGGGGGCCGGGGAGCTGTTTTTT. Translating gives CASRRQGAGELFF.

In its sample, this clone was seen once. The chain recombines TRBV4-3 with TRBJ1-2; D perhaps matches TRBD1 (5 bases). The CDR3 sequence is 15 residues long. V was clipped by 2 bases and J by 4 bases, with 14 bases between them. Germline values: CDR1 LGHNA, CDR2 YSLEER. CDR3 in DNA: TGCGCCAGCAGCCAACACCAGTTGGGGGTCTATGGCTACACCTTC. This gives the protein CASSQHQLGVYGYTF.